The 5 T cell receptor beta chains reported below all come from one sample, sequenced in a study of T cells in Graves' hyperthyroidism and ophthalmopathy. Researchers took RNA transcripts and amplified the TCR beta CDR3 regions from them. The primer set for the first-round RT-PCR of the TCR CDR3 was HTBI. Each CDR3 protein is one row after TCRdb ran MiXCR on the multiplex PCR reads. The sample has under 300,000 distinct CDR3 sequences, 22% seen once; the top ten hold 50% to 75%. Material for sequencing was blood. These receptors were obtained from a young man with Graves' ophthalmopathy.

The CDR3 loop reads CASSAAGGVDEKLFF. CDR3 bases: TGTGCCAGCAGCGCTGCAGGGGGGGTAGATGAAAAACTGTTTTTT. The V call is TRBV2, the J call TRBJ1-4, with 7 bases matching TRBD1. Germline-derived CDR1 and CDR2 are SNHLY and FYNNEI. With V trimmed by 6 bases and J by 6 bases, 10 bases remained unmatched. The length of the CDR3 is 15 residues.

This clonotype was counted a few times. The chain is built from TRBV20-1 and TRBJ2-3; 9 nucleotides line up with TRBD2. V lost 6 bases, J lost 4 bases, and 11 bases stayed unmatched. CDR1 is DFQATT and CDR2 is SNEGSKA in the germline V gene (reference sequence). The CDR3 extends over 15 amino acids. The CDR3 protein is CSASIPAGGPDTQYF. The CDR3 DNA follows: TGCAGTGCCTCAATACCAGCGGGAGGACCAGATACGCAGTATTTT.

This clonotype was observed many times. The rearrangement links TRBV5-1 to TRBJ2-1; perhaps TRBD2 as D (5 bases). This CDR3 contains 15 residues. V lost 1 base, J lost 8 bases, and 16 bases lay in between. Looked up from germline, CDR1 is SGHRS and CDR2 is YFSETQ. CDR3 protein: CASSLSEGRWYEQFF. The CDR3 nucleotides read TGCGCCAGCAGCTTGTCTGAGGGCCGTTGGTATGAGCAGTTCTTC.

This clonotype was seen only a few times. The chain uses TRBV20-1 and TRBJ2-1; 14 nucleotides align to TRBD2. The CDR3 has 18 residues. The ends lost 1 base at V and 6 bases at J; junction bases unmatched: 11. CDR1 DFQATT and CDR2 SNEGSKA come from the germline V gene (reference sequence). The DNA of the CDR3 is TGCAGTGCTAGAGGTCCCGGGACTAGCGGGAGAGGTCCCAATGAGCAGTTCTTC. It translates to CSARGPGTSGRGPNEQFF.

Only a few counts were recorded for this clonotype. The chain recombines TRBV6-2 or TRBV6-3 with TRBJ1-3; D perhaps matches TRBD1 (5 bases). There are 15 residues in the CDR3. V was cut by 0 bases and J by 2 bases, with 8 bases left in between. In germline, CDR1 is MNHEY, CDR2 SVGEGT. CDR3 DNA sequence: TGTGCCAGCAGTTACTCAGGAGGGGCTGGAAACACCATATATTTT. It codes for CASSYSGGAGNTIYF.